One sample yielded the 8 T cell receptor beta chains listed below, sequenced in a study of blood T cell repertoires in COVID-19 (TCRdb year 2020). The method behind the library was the immunoSEQ multiplex PCR assay. The clones in this table, taken by TCRdb from immuneACCESS, are in-frame only. Not every clone is retained; where verified, under half of the shortfall comes from an unresolved V gene, and the cause of the rest is unknown. Within this sample are some 300,000 clones, with 88% of them counted one time only. The ten largest clones capture around 2% of the sample. The sample comprised PBMCs or T cells enriched from blood (not recorded which). Source of these receptors: a woman aged 55 to 70 in a cohort exposed to, infected with or recovered from COVID-19 (not recorded which).

In this sample, this clone is medium-sized (0.01 to 0.1%). The chain carries TRBV6-4 and TRBJ1-5; D is possibly TRBD1 (5 bases). The CDR3 is 13 amino acids. Germline V gene lookup returns CDR1 MRHNA and CDR2 SNTAGT. V shed 5 bases and J shed 4 bases, with 9 bases lying between them. This chain's CDR3 is CASSQDSNQPQHF. In DNA form, the CDR3 reads TGTGCCAGCAGTCAAGACAGTAATCAGCCCCAGCATTTT.

The V call is TRBV4-1, the J call TRBJ2-2; no reliable D call. V dropped 0 bases and J dropped 6 bases, with 14 bases sitting between them. This CDR3 region has 16 residues. CDR1 and CDR2 (germline): MGHRA, YSYEKL. DNA of the CDR3: TGCGCCAGCAGCCAAGATCCGTCCTCCCTGTCCGGGGAGCTGTTTTTT. It codes for CASSQDPSSLSGELFF.

The gene calls are TRBV7-2 and TRBJ2-1; 7 nucleotides line up with TRBD1. With 10 bases clipped from V and 6 bases from J, the junction kept 12 bases outside the gene matches. CDR1 and CDR2 from the germline V gene are SGHTA and FQGNSA. The length of the CDR3 is 14 residues. CDR3 region: CATRQGGSVNEQFF. In nucleotides, the CDR3 is TGTGCCACTAGACAGGGTGGTTCCGTCAATGAGCAGTTCTTC.

The genes are TRBV19 and TRBJ2-1; 8 bases are a match to TRBD2. CDR3 length: 15 residues. From germline, CDR1 is LNHDA and CDR2 SQIVND (reference sequence). J gave up 3 bases and V 7 bases, and 8 bases lay outside the gene matches. CDR3 amino acids: CASTPLAEYYNEQFF. The CDR3 DNA reads TGTGCCAGTACCCCACTAGCGGAGTACTACAATGAGCAGTTCTTC.

The V call is TRBV3-1 (or the pseudogene TRBV3-2), the J call TRBJ1-6; 7 nucleotides line up with TRBD1. V lost 4 bases, J lost 15 bases, and 12 bases stayed unmatched. Germline V gives CDR1 LGHDT, CDR2 YNNKEL (reference sequence). CDR3 size: 14 residues. The CDR3 DNA reads TGTGCCAGCAGCCCGGGCGTGGACAGGCCGGTCCTCCACTTT. Translation: CASSPGVDRPVLHF.

This chain joins TRBV24-1 and TRBJ2-2; TRBD1 is a possible D gene (6 bases). Germline-derived CDR1 and CDR2 are KGHDR and SFDVKD. The V end lost 9 bases, the J end lost 2 bases, and 12 bases lay between the germline ends. The CDR3 consists of 14 residues. This CDR3 is CATAGAQNTGELFF. In DNA, the CDR3 is TGTGCCACCGCAGGGGCCCAAAACACCGGGGAGCTGTTTTTT.

This chain uses TRBV7-6 with TRBJ2-1; D is uncertain. V dropped 2 bases and J dropped 0 bases, with 11 bases sitting between them. Germline CDR1 SGHVS, CDR2 FNYEAQ. This CDR3 is 16 amino acids long. The CDR3 region has the DNA TGTGCCAGCAGCTTAACTGCGGCGAGCTCCTACAATGAGCAGTTCTTC. This gives the protein CASSLTAASSYNEQFF.

This clone was seen a handful of times. The CDR3 loop reads CASRPTTSGSFYEQYF. In DNA, the CDR3 is TGTGCCAGCAGACCCACTACCAGCGGGAGCTTCTACGAGCAGTACTTC. V is TRBV6-6 and J is TRBJ2-7; 8 bases line up with TRBD2. The junction had 13 bases not matched to a gene; V was cut back by 6 bases and J by 3 bases. This CDR3 comprises 16 residues. Germline CDR1 reads MNHNY; CDR2 reads SVGAGI (reference sequence).